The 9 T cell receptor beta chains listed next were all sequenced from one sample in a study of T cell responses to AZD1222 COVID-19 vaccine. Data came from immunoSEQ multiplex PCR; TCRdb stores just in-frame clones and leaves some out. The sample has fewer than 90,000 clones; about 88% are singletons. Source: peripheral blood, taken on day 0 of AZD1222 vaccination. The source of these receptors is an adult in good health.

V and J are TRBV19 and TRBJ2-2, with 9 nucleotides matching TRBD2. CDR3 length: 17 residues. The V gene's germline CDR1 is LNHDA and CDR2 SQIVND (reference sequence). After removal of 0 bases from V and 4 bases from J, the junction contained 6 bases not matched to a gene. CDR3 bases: TGTGCCAGTAGTATAGATGTGGCGGGGGGGTCCACCGGGGAGCTGTTTTTT. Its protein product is CASSIDVAGGSTGELFF.

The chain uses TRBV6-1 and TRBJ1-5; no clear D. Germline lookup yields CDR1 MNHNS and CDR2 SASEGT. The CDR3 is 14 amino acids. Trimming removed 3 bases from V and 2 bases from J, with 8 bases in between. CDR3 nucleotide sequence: TGTGCCAGCAGTGAGCAAGGGCGCAATCAGCCCCAGCATTTT. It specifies CASSEQGRNQPQHF.

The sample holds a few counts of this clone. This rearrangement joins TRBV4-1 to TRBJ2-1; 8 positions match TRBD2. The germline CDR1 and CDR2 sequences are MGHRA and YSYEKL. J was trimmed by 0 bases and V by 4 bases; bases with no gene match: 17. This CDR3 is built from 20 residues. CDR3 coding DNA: TGCGCCAGCAGCCCCTTAGGCCGACTAGCGACGGAGAGCTCCTACAATGAGCAGTTCTTC. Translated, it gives CASSPLGRLATESSYNEQFF.

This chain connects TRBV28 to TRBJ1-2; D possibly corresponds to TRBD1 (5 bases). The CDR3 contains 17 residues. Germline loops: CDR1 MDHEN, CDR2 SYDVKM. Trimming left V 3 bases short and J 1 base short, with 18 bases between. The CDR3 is CASSFSRGGQINYGYTF. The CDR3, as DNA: TGTGCCAGCAGTTTCTCCCGTGGCGGACAAATTAACTATGGCTACACCTTC.

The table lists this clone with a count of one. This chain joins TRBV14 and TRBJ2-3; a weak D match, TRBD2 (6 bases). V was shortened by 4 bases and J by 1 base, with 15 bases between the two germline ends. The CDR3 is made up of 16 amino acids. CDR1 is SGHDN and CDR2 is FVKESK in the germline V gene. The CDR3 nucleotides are TGTGCCAGCAGCCCCCCCCGACTAGTCGGCACAGATACGCAGTATTTT. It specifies CASSPPRLVGTDTQYF.

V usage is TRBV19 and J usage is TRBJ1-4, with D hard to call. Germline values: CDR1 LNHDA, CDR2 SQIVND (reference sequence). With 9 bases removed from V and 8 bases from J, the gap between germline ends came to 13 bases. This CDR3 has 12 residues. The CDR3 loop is CASFRTGEKLFF. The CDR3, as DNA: TGTGCCAGCTTTCGGACGGGCGAAAAACTGTTTTTT.

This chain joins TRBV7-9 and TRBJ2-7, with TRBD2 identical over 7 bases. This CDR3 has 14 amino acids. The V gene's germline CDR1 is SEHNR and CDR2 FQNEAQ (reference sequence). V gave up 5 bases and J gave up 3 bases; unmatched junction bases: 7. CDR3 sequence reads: CASSPGAGSYEQYV. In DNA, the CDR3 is TGTGCCAGCAGCCCGGGAGCGGGGAGCTACGAGCAGTACGTC.

The CDR3 loop reads CASSKGATDTQYF. DNA for the CDR3: TGTGCCAGCAGCAAGGGGGCTACAGATACGCAGTATTTT. The rearrangement links TRBV28 to TRBJ2-3, with 7 positions matching TRBD1. The CDR3 totals 13 residues. The germline CDR1 and CDR2 sequences are MDHEN and SYDVKM. V lost 6 bases to trimming and J lost 3 bases; unmatched junction nucleotides: 3.

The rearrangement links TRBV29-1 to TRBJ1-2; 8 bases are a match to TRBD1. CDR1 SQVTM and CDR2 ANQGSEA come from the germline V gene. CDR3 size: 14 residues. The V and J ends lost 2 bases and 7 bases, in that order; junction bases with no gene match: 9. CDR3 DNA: TGCAGCGTTGAAAGGGGCCAGGGGGCCGGTGGCTACACCTTC. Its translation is CSVERGQGAGGYTF.